Below are 10 T cell receptor beta chains sequenced from a single sample in a study of T cells in Graves' hyperthyroidism and ophthalmopathy (dated by TCRdb to the late 2010s). Library prep was done by multiplex PCR. Reads for this sample came from an Illumina HiSeq 2000. Amplification of TCR beta CDR3 regions was carried out from RNA transcripts. A first-round RT-PCR of the TCR CDR3 used the HTBI primer set with the Qiagen OneStep RT-PCR kit. In TCRdb, the public reads were trimmed at Q25 with fastp and aligned with MiXCR, with productive beta chains retained. When rows share a CDR3 protein, they turn into one entry using the most common DNA and genes. The sample table holds around 300,000 distinct CDR3 sequences, of which 10% to 15% were seen once. The ten largest account for 7% to 8.5% of the sample. The source material was blood. These receptors were obtained from a woman in her twenties or thirties with Graves' hyperthyroidism that later progressed to Graves' ophthalmopathy.

This clonotype was picked up many times. The genes are TRBV29-1 and TRBJ2-1; a weak D match, TRBD2 (6 bases). The CDR3 contains 15 residues. CDR1 SQVTM and CDR2 ANQGSEA come from the germline V gene. V lost 5 bases, J lost 7 bases, and 21 bases lay in between. CDR3 DNA sequence: TGCAGCGTTTTCATCCGGGACTCCTTAACGAATGAGCAGTTCTTC. This sequence encodes CSVFIRDSLTNEQFF.

This clonotype has just a few counts. The gene calls are TRBV19 and TRBJ2-1; the match to TRBD1 covers 7 bases. CDR1 and CDR2 from the germline V gene are LNHDA and SQIVND (reference sequence). Unmatched junction bases numbered 5, after V lost 9 bases and J lost 0 bases. This CDR3 is built from 14 residues. This chain's CDR3 is CASRNRGSYNEQFF. DNA for the CDR3: TGTGCCAGCAGGAACAGGGGCTCCTACAATGAGCAGTTCTTC. Full variable domain (missing parts from reference TRBV19 and TRBJ2-1): DGGITQSPKYLFRKEGQNVTLSCEQNLNHDAMYWYRQDPGQGLRLIYYSQIVNDFQKGDIAEGYSVSREKKESFPLTVTSAQKNPTAFYLCASRNRGSYNEQFFGPGTRLTVL.

The table lists this clonotype with many counts. The chain uses TRBV18 and TRBJ2-1, with 11 bases fitting TRBD2. CDR3 size: 15 residues. Germline CDR1 is KGHSH and CDR2 is LQKENI. The trim removed 0 bases at V and 9 bases at J, leaving 4 bases unmatched. As DNA, the CDR3 is TGTGCCAGCTCACCACCGGGACTAGCGGAAGGTGAGCAGTTCTTC. It specifies CASSPPGLAEGEQFF.

This clonotype occurred many times. CDR3 in DNA: TGTGCCAGCAGTGCGGGGGACAGCTCTTACGAGCAGTACTTC. Translation gives CASSAGDSSYEQYF. The rearrangement uses TRBV2 and TRBJ2-7, with D possibly being TRBD1 (7 bases). The CDR3 loop spans 14 amino acids. Germline V gives CDR1 SNHLY, CDR2 FYNNEI. V lost 4 bases and J 4 bases, leaving 14 bases between the germline ends.

This chain links TRBV4-1 with TRBJ2-1; 7 nucleotides line up with TRBD2. CDR3 size: 16 residues. The germline V gene encodes CDR1 MGHRA and CDR2 YSYEKL. V gave up 6 bases and J gave up 4 bases; unmatched junction bases: 12. CDR3 in amino acids: CASSISGASGYNEQFF. CDR3 coding DNA: TGCGCCAGCAGTATCTCTGGGGCTAGCGGTTACAATGAGCAGTTCTTC.

This clonotype has a count of ten or more. DNA of the CDR3: TGCAGCGTTGAAGCGGGACACGATAACGGGGAGCTGTTTTTT. It translates to CSVEAGHDNGELFF. V usage is TRBV29-1 and J usage is TRBJ2-2; perhaps TRBD1 as D (6 bases). This CDR3 comprises 14 residues. The V gene's germline CDR1 is SQVTM and CDR2 ANQGSEA. V lost 1 base to trimming and J lost 7 bases, with 13 bases between them.

V gene TRBV3-1 combines with J gene TRBJ2-7, with D maybe TRBD2 (5 bases). Trimming removed 2 bases at V and 3 bases at J, with 14 bases between. Germline lookup yields CDR1 LGHDT and CDR2 YNNKEL (reference sequence). The CDR3 loop spans 15 amino acids. The CDR3 region is CASSQPSGGHYEQYF. CDR3 coding DNA: TGTGCCAGCAGCCAACCATCTGGAGGTCACTACGAGCAGTACTTC.

This clonotype was picked up many times. The genes are TRBV30 and TRBJ2-1; D gene ambiguous. This CDR3 is 18 amino acids long. The germline CDR1 and CDR2 sequences are GTSNPN and SVGIG (reference sequence). V lost 1 base and J lost 1, with 20 bases in between. The CDR3 DNA sequence: TGTGCCTGGAGTGCTAACCAGATGGTTAGGCCGTCCTACAATGAGCAGTTCTTC. Translated, it gives CAWSANQMVRPSYNEQFF.

This clonotype was counted ten times or more. CDR3 sequence reads: CAWSVRGETQYF. The CDR3 bases are TGTGCCTGGAGTGTACGAGGGGAGACCCAGTACTTC. The genes are TRBV30 and TRBJ2-5, with D possibly matching TRBD2 (5 bases). Per germline, CDR1 GTSNPN and CDR2 SVGIG (reference sequence). The CDR3 spans 12 residues. V was trimmed by 0 bases and J by 5 bases, leaving 7 bases between them.

This clonotype was seen ten or more times. The CDR3 reads CASSLYLGSGQYF. The CDR3 region has the DNA TGTGCCAGCAGCTTATATCTAGGTAGCGGGCAGTATTTT. V and J are TRBV7-3 and TRBJ2-3, with a tentative D call TRBD2 (6 bases). The CDR3 covers 13 residues. Germline V gene lookup returns CDR1 SGHTA and CDR2 FQGTGA. Trimming stripped 2 bases from V and 11 bases from J, with 14 bases between.